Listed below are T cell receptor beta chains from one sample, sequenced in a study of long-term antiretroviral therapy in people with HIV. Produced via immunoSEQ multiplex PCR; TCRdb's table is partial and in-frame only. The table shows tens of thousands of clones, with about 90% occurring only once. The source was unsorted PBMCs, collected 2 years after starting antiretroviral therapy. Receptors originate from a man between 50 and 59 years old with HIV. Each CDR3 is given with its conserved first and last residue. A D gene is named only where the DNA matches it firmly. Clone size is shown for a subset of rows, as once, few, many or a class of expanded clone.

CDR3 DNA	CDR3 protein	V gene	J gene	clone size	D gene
TGTGCCAGCAGTCTAGACCTCAGCTCCTACGAGCAGTACTTC	CASSLDLSSYEQYF	TRBV5-4	TRBJ2-7	-	-
TGCGCCAGCAGTGAGCCGACCGGCGAAGCTTTCTTT	CASSEPTGEAFF	TRBV10-2	TRBJ1-1	-	-
TGCGCCAGCAGCTTGGCGGGCCTTTGGGATGAGCAGTTCTTC	CASSLAGLWDEQFF	TRBV5-1	TRBJ2-1	-	-
TGTGCCAGTAGTAAAAACACCGGGGAGCTGTTTTTT	CASSKNTGELFF	TRBV19	TRBJ2-2	-	-
TGTGCCAGCACCGTGGACTCCTCCGGCACAGATACGCAGTATTTT	CASTVDSSGTDTQYF	TRBV6-5	TRBJ2-3	-	-
TGTGCCAGCAGTTACTCTCCGGCTCGGAGGGGCGAGCAGTACTTC	CASSYSPARRGEQYF	TRBV6-5	TRBJ2-7	-	-
TGTGCCAGCAGTCACGGGGCGCGGGGTGAAGCTTTCTTT	CASSHGARGEAFF	TRBV6-6	TRBJ1-1	-	-
TGTGCCAGCAGCTTACGGCCGAGCTCCTATAATTCACCCCTCCACTTT	CASSLRPSSYNSPLHF	TRBV5-4	TRBJ1-6	-	-
TGTGCCAGCAGCTTAGGGGAAGGGGCCAACGTCCTGACTTTC	CASSLGEGANVLTF	TRBV7-9	TRBJ2-6	-	-
TGTGCCAGCAGTGAAACTAGCGGGGGTGCAGATACGCAGTATTTT	CASSETSGGADTQYF	TRBV6-1	TRBJ2-3	-	TRBD2
TGTGCCAGCAGCCAAGATGTTTACGGGGAGCTGTTTTTT	CASSQDVYGELFF	TRBV14	TRBJ2-2	-	-
TGTGCCAGCAGTTTAAGGCCCATCTACGAGCAGTACTTC	CASSLRPIYEQYF	TRBV27	TRBJ2-7	-	-
TGTGCCAGCAGTTACTCGGAGGGGACCGGCTCCTACGAGCAGTACTTC	CASSYSEGTGSYEQYF	TRBV6-5	TRBJ2-7	-	-
TGTGCCAGCAGCGTAGTAGCTGTCTCCTACAATGAGCAGTTCTTC	CASSVVAVSYNEQFF	TRBV9	TRBJ2-1	-	-
TGTGCCAGCAGCCTAGCGGGAACAGGCATATACGAGCAGTACTTC	CASSLAGTGIYEQYF	TRBV11-2	TRBJ2-7	-	TRBD2
TGTGCCAGCAGCTGGGGACAGCTCTACGAGCAGTACTTC	CASSWGQLYEQYF	TRBV5-6	TRBJ2-7	-	TRBD1
TGTGCCAGCAGTTTACCCTATTCAGGGGGGGTCGAAGCTTTCTTT	CASSLPYSGGVEAFF	TRBV28	TRBJ1-1	-	TRBD1
TGTGCCAGCAGCCAAAGGGAGGACAGGGGACAGCCCCAGCATTTT	CASSQREDRGQPQHF	TRBV7-2	TRBJ1-5	-	TRBD1
TGCGCCAGCAGCCAAGCCGGCGGACAGGGCCTCTATGGCTACACCTTC	CASSQAGGQGLYGYTF	TRBV4-1	TRBJ1-2	once	TRBD1
TGCGCCAGCAGCCAAGAGGGGTTGGTAAGCTCCTACGAGCAGTACTTC	CASSQEGLVSSYEQYF	TRBV4-1	TRBJ2-7	-	-
TGCGCCAGCAGCTTGGCCGCGGTAGAGGCAGGGGGCTCCTATAATTCACCCCTCCACTTT	CASSLAAVEAGGSYNSPLHF	TRBV5-1	TRBJ1-6	-	TRBD1
TGTGCCAGCAGCTCGTCCCCCGGGGCGTCGAGCTCCTACGAGCAGTACTTC	CASSSSPGASSSYEQYF	TRBV7-9	TRBJ2-7	-	-
TGTGCCAGCACCCCCGACAGGTCCTCCTACGAGCAGTACTTC	CASTPDRSSYEQYF	TRBV28	TRBJ2-7	-	-
TGTGCCAGTCCCGGGGAGGGAACCTACACCGGGGAGCTGTTTTTT	CASPGEGTYTGELFF	TRBV19	TRBJ2-2	-	TRBD2
TGTGCCAGTAGTACTAGAGGCTTTGGTTTGACAGATACGCAGTATTTT	CASSTRGFGLTDTQYF	TRBV19	TRBJ2-3	-	-
TGTGCCAGTAGTATAGAAGATTCACCCCTCCACTTT	CASSIEDSPLHF	TRBV19	TRBJ1-6	-	-
TGTGCCAGCAGCTTAGCAGATACGCAGTATTTT	CASSLADTQYF	TRBV7-8	TRBJ2-3	-	-
TGTGCCAGCAGCTTCAATTCGGGGGCCACTGAAGCTTTCTTT	CASSFNSGATEAFF	TRBV5-4	TRBJ1-1	-	-
TGTGCCAGCAGCTTAGAGGGGCGTCGGCCCCTCGAGCAGTACTTC	CASSLEGRRPLEQYF	TRBV7-2	TRBJ2-7	-	-
TGTGCCAGCAGCGTAGGCAGGGGAGACTATGGCTACACCTTC	CASSVGRGDYGYTF	TRBV9	TRBJ1-2	few	-
TGTGCCAGAGAGGGGCGGGACTACAATGAGCAGTTCTTC	CAREGRDYNEQFF	TRBV2	TRBJ2-1	-	-
TGTGCCAGCTCAGAGATAACCTACAATGAGCAGTTCTTC	CASSEITYNEQFF	TRBV18	TRBJ2-1	-	-
TGTGCCATCCAGAGCTCTGGGGCCAACGTCCTGACTTTC	CAIQSSGANVLTF	TRBV7-9	TRBJ2-6	-	-
TGTGCCTGGAGTGTAGGGTGGGGGACCCACTACGAGCAGTACTTC	CAWSVGWGTHYEQYF	TRBV30	TRBJ2-7	-	-
TGTGCCAGCAGCCCCAGGACTAGCGGACCTCTGGAGCAGTACTTC	CASSPRTSGPLEQYF	TRBV9	TRBJ2-7	-	TRBD2